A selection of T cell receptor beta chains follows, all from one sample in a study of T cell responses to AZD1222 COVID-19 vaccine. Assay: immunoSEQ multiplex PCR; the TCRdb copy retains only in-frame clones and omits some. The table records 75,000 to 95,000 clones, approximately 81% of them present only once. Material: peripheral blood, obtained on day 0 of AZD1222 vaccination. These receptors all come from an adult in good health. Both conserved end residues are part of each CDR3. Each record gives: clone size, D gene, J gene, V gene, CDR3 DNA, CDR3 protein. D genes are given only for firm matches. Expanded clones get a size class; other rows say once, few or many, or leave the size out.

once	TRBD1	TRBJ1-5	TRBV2	TGTGCCAGCAGTGGGCAGGGGGCGCTGGATCAGCCCCAGCATTTT	CASSGQGALDQPQHF
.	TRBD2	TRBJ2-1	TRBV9	TGTGCCAGCAGTCCCGGGAGGACGAGCTCCTACAATGAGCAGTTCTTC	CASSPGRTSSYNEQFF
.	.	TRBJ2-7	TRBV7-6	TGTGCCAGCAGCTTAGGCCTTACTACGGAGCAGTACTTC	CASSLGLTTEQYF
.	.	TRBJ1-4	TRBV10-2	TGCGCCAGCAGTGGGGCAGACCTTGAAAAACTGTTTTTT	CASSGADLEKLFF
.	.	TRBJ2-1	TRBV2	TGTGCCAGCAACGGGCAGGCTGACAATGAGCAGTTCTTC	CASNGQADNEQFF
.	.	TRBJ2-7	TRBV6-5	TGTGCCAGCACCCTTTGGGGCGAGCAGTACTTC	CASTLWGEQYF
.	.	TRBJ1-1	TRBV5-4	TGTGCCAGCAGCCCGGGGGGAAGGGGTATCACTGAAGCTTTCTTT	CASSPGGRGITEAFF
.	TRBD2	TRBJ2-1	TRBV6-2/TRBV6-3	TGTGCCAGCAGTTACCCCGGGACTAGCATCTTC	CASSYPGTSIF
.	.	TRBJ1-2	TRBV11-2	TGTGCCAGCAGCTTAGTCCAGGGCGGAGGCTATGGCTACACCTTC	CASSLVQGGGYGYTF
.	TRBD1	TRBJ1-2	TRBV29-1	TGCAGCACGTCCGGGACAGGCTTCTATGGCTACACCTTC	CSTSGTGFYGYTF
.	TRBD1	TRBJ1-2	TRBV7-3	TGTGCCAGCAGCCTACAGCAGGGGGACTATGGCTACACCTTC	CASSLQQGDYGYTF
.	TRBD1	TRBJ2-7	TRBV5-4	TGTGCCAGCAGCTTGGAGACAGGGGTCGAGCAGTACTTC	CASSLETGVEQYF
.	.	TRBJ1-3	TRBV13	TGTGCCAGCAGCCTACCTGTGATCCAGGGCAATGGAAACACCATATATTTT	CASSLPVIQGNGNTIYF
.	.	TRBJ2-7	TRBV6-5	TGTGCCAGCAGTTACTCGAAGGGCTACGAGCAGTACTTC	CASSYSKGYEQYF
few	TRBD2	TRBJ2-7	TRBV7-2	TGTGCCAGCAGTGAAAGCGGGGGGCTCTCCTACGAGCAGTACTTC	CASSESGGLSYEQYF
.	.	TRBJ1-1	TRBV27	TGTGCCAGCACCAGGGATATGAACACTGAAGCTTTCTTT	CASTRDMNTEAFF
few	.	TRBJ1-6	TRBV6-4	TGTGCCAGCAGTGATTCGGGACAACAAAGCTCCTATAATTCACCCCTCCACTTT	CASSDSGQQSSYNSPLHF
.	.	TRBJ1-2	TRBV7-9	TGTGCCAGCAGCTTAAGGGATGGCTACACCTTC	CASSLRDGYTF
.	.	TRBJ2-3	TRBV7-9	TGTGCCAGCAGCTTATGGCTCTATGGGGGCGCTAGCACAGATACGCAGTATTTT	CASSLWLYGGASTDTQYF
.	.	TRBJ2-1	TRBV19	TGTGCCAGTGCCCCGGGGGTTTTAAGGAATGAGCAGTTCTTC	CASAPGVLRNEQFF
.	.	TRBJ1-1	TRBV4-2	TGTGCCAGCAGCCAAGAAGGGGGAGGGTACACTGAAGCTTTCTTT	CASSQEGGGYTEAFF
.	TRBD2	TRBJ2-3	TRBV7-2	TGTGCCAGCAGCTTCGGGGGGACAGATACGCAGTATTTT	CASSFGGTDTQYF
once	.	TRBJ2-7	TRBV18	TGTGCCAGCTCACCGACGGAGGGTATTTCCTACGAGCAGTACTTC	CASSPTEGISYEQYF
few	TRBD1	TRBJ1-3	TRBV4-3	TGCGCCAGCAGCCAAGGACAGGGGGACTTCTCTGGAAACACCATATATTTT	CASSQGQGDFSGNTIYF
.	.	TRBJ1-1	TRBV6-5	TGTGCCAGCAGTTACCGAGCCACCACTGAAGCTTTCTTT	CASSYRATTEAFF
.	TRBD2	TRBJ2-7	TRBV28	TGTGCCAGCAGCTCCTTTCGACTAGCAAAGGGGCAGTACTTC	CASSSFRLAKGQYF
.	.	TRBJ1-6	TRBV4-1	TGCGCCAGCAGCCCGGACAGCTTCTCACCCCTCCACTTT	CASSPDSFSPLHF
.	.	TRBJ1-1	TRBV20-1	TGCAGTGCTAGAAAGACAGCTGAAGCTTTCTTT	CSARKTAEAFF
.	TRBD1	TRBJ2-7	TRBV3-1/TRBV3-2	TGTGCCAGCAGCCATCGGGACAGGAGCTCCTACGAGCAGTACTTC	CASSHRDRSSYEQYF
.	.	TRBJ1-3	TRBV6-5	TGTGCCAGCAGGGTGGGTCCTCGTTCTGGAAACACCATATATTTT	CASRVGPRSGNTIYF
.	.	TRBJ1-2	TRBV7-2	TGTGCCAGCAGCTTAAACAGGGACTATGGCTACACCTTC	CASSLNRDYGYTF
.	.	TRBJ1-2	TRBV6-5	TGTGCCAGCACCACAAATCCGTCACCCAACTATGGCTACACCTTC	CASTTNPSPNYGYTF
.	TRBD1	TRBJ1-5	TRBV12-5	TGTGCTAGTGGTTTGGGCCTGGGACAGGCAGGGCCCCAGCATTTT	CASGLGLGQAGPQHF
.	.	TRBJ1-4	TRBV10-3	TGTGCCATCAGTGAGTCGGCCGGGGACTCAACTAATGAAAAACTGTTTTTT	CAISESAGDSTNEKLFF
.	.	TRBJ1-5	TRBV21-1	TGTGCCAGCAGCAAAGACCGGCACATTAATCAGCCCCAGCATTTT	CASSKDRHINQPQHF
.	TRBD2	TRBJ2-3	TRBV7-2	TGTGCCAGCAGCTTCGGAGCGGGGGCTTCTACAGGTACAGATACGCAGTATTTT	CASSFGAGASTGTDTQYF
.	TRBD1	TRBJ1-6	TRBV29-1	TGCAGCGTCAGACAGGGGGCCTCTAATTCACCCCTCCACTTT	CSVRQGASNSPLHF
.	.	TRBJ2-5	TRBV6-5	TGTGCCAGCAGTTACGAGGGTAGGGAGACCCAGTACTTC	CASSYEGRETQYF
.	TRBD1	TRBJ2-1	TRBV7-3	TGTGCCAGCAGCGCCCGACAGGGGAGCTCCTACAATGAGCAGTTCTTC	CASSARQGSSYNEQFF
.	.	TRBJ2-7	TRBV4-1	TGCGCCAGCAGCCAAGCCGAGACAGGCTCCTACGAGCAGTACTTC	CASSQAETGSYEQYF
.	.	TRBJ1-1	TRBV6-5	TGTGCCAGCAGTTACACTCTGCGGGGACGAGCTTTCTTT	CASSYTLRGRAFF
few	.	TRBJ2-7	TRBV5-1	TGCGCCAGCAGCCTACTTCTCAACACCTACGAGCAGTACTTC	CASSLLLNTYEQYF
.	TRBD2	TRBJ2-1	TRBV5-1	TGCGCCAGCAGCTTTGGGGGGGACTACAATGAGCAGTTCTTC	CASSFGGDYNEQFF
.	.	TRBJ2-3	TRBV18	TGTGCCAGCTCACCTTCACTGGCGGCAGATACGCAGTATTTT	CASSPSLAADTQYF
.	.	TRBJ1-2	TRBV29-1	TGCGCAACGTACAGGGAAGACTATGGCTACACCTTC	CATYREDYGYTF
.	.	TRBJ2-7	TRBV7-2	TGTGCCAGCAGCTGGAAGGGGTCTTACGAGCAGTACTTC	CASSWKGSYEQYF
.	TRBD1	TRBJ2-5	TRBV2	TGTGCCAGCAGTCGCCCCCACAGGGGTCTAATAGAGACCCAGTACTTC	CASSRPHRGLIETQYF
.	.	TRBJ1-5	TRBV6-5	TGTGCCAGCAGCCGACAAAGGCAGGGAGGTCAGCCCCAGCATTTT	CASSRQRQGGQPQHF
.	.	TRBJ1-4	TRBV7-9	TGTGCCAGCAGCCGGGGGAGTCTCCATAATGAAAAACTGTTTTTT	CASSRGSLHNEKLFF
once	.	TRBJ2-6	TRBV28	TGTGCCAGCAGTTTTCCCGGCAGTCGCTCTGGGGCCAACGTCCTGACTTTC	CASSFPGSRSGANVLTF
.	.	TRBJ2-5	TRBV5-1	TGCGCCAGCAGCTTTCCCGGGACAATGGAGACCCAGTACTTC	CASSFPGTMETQYF
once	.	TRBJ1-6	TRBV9	TGTGCCAGCAGCGTCGGACTCCGAAGCTCCTATAATTCACCCCTCCACTTT	CASSVGLRSSYNSPLHF
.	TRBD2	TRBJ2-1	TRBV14	TGTGCCAGCAGTCACCTCCTGGGACTAGCGGGGGGAACCCCCAATGAGCAGTTCTTC	CASSHLLGLAGGTPNEQFF
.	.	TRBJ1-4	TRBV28	TGTGCCAGCAGTACCCCCGGCCAGGGGAGTGAAAAACTGTTTTTT	CASSTPGQGSEKLFF